The sequence of this TCR beta chain was determined in a study of beta chain features in type 1 diabetes. Findings of the study overall: Shorter TCRB CDR3s, moderately but significantly so, marked every one of the four CD4+ subsets in Type 1 diabetes patients.

This clone was picked up a small number of times. The antigen is undetermined. Germline and junction disagree at one end, which may indicate a read error. Other DNA sequences in this specimen translate into the identical CDR3. Germline CDR1 LNHNV, CDR2 YYDKDF (reference sequence). This CDR3 contains 12 residues. All of the isolated RNA was reverse transcribed, so expressed TCRB transcripts were sequenced. Clones were read by immunoSEQ multiplex PCR, and TCRdb kept only the in-frame ones, dropping some. Of roughly 730,000 clones in the sample, roughly 12% were seen once. V gene TRBV15 combines with J gene TRBJ1-5; D remains unclear. The sequenced sample was naive CD4+ T cells from blood. The sequence was obtained from a man between 18 and 29 years old with type 1 diabetes. CDR3 region: CATSSSDQPQHF. The CDR3 bases are TGTGCCACCAGCAGTAGCGATCAGCCCCAGCATTTT.